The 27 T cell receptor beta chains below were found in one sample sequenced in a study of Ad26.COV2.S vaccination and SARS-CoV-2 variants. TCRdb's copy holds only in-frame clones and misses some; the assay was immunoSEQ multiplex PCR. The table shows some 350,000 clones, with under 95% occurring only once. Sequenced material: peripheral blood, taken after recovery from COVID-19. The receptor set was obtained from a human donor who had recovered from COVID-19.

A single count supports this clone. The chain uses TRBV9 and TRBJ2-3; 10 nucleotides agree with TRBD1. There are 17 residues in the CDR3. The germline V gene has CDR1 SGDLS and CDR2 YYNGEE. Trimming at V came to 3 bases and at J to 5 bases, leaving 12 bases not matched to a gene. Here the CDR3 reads CASSAQATGGWRDTQYF. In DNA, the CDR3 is TGTGCCAGCAGCGCCCAAGCGACAGGGGGCTGGAGAGATACGCAGTATTTT.

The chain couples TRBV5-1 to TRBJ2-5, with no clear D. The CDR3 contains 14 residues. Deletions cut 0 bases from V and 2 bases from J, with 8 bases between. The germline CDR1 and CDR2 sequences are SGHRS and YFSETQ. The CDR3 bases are TGCGCCAGCAGCTTGGCCGTCAGTCAAGAGACCCAGTACTTC. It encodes CASSLAVSQETQYF.

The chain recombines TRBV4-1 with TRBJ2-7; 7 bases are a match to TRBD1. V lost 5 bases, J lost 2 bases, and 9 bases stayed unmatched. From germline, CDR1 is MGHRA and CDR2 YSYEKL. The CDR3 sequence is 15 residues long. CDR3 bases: TGCGCCAGCAGCACACAAGGACAGGCCACCTACGAGCAGTACTTC. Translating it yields CASSTQGQATYEQYF.

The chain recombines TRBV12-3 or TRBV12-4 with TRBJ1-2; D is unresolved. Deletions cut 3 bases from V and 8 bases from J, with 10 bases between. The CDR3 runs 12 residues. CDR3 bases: TGTGCCAGCAGTTTTTCGCGGAGCGGCTACACCTTC. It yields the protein CASSFSRSGYTF.

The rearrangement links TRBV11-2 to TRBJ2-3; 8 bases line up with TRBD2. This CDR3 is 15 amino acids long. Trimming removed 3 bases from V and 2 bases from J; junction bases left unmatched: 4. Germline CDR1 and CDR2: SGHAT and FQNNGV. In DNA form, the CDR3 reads TGTGCCAGCAGCTTGCGCGGGGGGTACACAGATACGCAGTATTTT. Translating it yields CASSLRGGYTDTQYF.

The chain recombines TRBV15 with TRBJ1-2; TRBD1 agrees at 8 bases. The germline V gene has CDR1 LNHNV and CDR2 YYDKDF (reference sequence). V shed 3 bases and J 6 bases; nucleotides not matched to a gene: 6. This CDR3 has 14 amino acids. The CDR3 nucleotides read TGTGCCACCAGCAGGAGGGACAGGCCGGATGGCTACACCTTC. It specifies CATSRRDRPDGYTF.

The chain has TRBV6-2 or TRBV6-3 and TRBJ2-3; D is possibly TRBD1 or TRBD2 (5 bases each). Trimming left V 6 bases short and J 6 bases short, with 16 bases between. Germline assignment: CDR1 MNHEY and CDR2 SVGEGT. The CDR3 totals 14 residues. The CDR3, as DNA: TGTGCCAGCAGCGGGACGGAGACTACCGATACGCAGTATTTT. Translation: CASSGTETTDTQYF.

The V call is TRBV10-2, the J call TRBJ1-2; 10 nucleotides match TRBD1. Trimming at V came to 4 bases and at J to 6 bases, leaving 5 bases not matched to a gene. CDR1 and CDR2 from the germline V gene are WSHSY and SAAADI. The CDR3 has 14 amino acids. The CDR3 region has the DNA TGCGCCAGCAGTGGCCCGGACAGGGGGGATGGCTACACCTTC. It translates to CASSGPDRGDGYTF.

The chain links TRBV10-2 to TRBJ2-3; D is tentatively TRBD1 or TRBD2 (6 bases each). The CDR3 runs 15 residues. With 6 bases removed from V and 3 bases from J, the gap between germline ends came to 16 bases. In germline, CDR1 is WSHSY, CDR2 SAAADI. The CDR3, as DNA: TGCGCCAGCAGGATGGACAGCCGGGGGACAGATACGCAGTATTTT. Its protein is CASRMDSRGTDTQYF.

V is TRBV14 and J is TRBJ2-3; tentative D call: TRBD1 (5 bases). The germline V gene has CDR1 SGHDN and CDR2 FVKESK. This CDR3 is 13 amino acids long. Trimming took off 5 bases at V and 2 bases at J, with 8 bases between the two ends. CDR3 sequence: CASSGQITDTQYF. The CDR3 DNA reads TGTGCCAGCAGCGGACAAATCACAGATACGCAGTATTTT.

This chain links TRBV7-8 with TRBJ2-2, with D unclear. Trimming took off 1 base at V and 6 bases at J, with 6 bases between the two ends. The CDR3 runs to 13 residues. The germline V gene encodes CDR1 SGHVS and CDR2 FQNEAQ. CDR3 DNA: TGTGCCAGCAGCTTAGAGGCACCCGGGGAGCTGTTTTTT. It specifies CASSLEAPGELFF.

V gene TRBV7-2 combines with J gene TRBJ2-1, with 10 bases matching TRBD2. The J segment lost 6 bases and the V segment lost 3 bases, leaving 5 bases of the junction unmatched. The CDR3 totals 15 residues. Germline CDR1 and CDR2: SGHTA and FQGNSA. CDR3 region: CASSFSGGAGNEQFF. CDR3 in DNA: TGTGCCAGCAGCTTCAGCGGGGGGGCAGGCAATGAGCAGTTCTTC.

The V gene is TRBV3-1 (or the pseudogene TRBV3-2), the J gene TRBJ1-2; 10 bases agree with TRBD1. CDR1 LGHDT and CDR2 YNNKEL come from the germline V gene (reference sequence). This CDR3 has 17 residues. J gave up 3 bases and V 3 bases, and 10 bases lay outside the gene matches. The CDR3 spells CASSQTTGTGADYGYTF. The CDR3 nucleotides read TGTGCCAGCAGCCAGACTACCGGGACAGGGGCAGACTATGGCTACACCTTC.

The CDR3 sequence is CASSLNAPRAVKGYTF. DNA for the CDR3: TGCGCCAGCAGCCTCAACGCCCCCAGGGCTGTGAAGGGCTACACCTTC. The chain carries TRBV4-1 and TRBJ1-2, with D possibly being TRBD1 (5 bases). Germline V CDR1 and CDR2: MGHRA, YSYEKL. This CDR3 contains 16 residues. V lost 4 bases, J lost 8 bases, and 23 bases lay in between.

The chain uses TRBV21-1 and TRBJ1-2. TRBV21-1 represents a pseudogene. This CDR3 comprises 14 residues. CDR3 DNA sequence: TGTGCCAGCAGCAAAGATTCCTATAACTATGGCTACACCTTC. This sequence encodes CASSKDSYNYGYTF.

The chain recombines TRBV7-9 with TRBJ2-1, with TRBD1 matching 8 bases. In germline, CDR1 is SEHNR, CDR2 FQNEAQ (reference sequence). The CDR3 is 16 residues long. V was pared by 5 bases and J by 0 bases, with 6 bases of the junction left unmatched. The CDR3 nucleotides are TGTGCCAGCAGCGGATACAGGGGGAGCTCCTACAATGAGCAGTTCTTC. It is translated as CASSGYRGSSYNEQFF.

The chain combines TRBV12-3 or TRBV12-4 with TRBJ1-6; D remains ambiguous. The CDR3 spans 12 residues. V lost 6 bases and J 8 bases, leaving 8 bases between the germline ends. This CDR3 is CASSSQYSPLHF. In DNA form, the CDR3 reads TGTGCCAGCAGCTCCCAATATTCACCCCTCCACTTT.

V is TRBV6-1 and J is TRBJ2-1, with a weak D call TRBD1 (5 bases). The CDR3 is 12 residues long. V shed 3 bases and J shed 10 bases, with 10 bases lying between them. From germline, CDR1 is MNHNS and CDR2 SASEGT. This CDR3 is CASSDTTGEQFF. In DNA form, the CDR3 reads TGTGCCAGCAGTGACACTACAGGAGAGCAGTTCTTC.

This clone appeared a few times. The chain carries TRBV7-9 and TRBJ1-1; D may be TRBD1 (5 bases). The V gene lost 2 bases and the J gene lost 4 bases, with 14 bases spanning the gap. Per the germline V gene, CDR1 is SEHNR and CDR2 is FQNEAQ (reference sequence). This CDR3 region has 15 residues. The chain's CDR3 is CASSLSGTRGTEAFF. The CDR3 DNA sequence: TGTGCCAGCAGCTTAAGCGGAACGAGGGGCACTGAAGCTTTCTTT.

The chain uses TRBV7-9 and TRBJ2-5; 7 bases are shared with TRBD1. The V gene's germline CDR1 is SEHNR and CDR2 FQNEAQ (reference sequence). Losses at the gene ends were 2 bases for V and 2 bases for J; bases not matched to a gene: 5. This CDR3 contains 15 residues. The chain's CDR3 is CASSLPTTGQETQYF. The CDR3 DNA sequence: TGTGCCAGCAGCTTACCAACGACAGGGCAAGAGACCCAGTACTTC.

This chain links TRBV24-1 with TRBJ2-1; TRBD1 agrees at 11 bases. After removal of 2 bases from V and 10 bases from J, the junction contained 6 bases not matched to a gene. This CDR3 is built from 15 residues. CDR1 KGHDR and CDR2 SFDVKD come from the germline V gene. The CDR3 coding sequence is TGTGCCACCAGTGATTATAGGGGGACAGGGGGAGAGCAGTTCTTC. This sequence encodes CATSDYRGTGGEQFF.

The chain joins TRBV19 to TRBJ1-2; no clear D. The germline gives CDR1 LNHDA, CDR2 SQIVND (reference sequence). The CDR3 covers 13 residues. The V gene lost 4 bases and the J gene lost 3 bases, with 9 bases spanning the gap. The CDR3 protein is CASSKADYYGYTF. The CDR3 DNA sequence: TGTGCCAGTAGTAAGGCAGACTACTATGGCTACACCTTC.

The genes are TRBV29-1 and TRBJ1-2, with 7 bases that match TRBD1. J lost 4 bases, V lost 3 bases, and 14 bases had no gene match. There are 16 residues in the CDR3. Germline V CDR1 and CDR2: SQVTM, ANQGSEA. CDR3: CSVEDRQGAGLYGYTF. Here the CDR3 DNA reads TGCAGCGTTGAGGACCGACAGGGAGCGGGCCTCTATGGCTACACCTTC.

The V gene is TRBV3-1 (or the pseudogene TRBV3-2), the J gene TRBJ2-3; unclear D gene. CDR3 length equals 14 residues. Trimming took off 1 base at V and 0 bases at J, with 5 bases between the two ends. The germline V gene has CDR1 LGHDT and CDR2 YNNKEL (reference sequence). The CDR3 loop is CASSQGASTDTQYF. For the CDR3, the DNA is TGTGCCAGCAGCCAAGGCGCGAGCACAGATACGCAGTATTTT.

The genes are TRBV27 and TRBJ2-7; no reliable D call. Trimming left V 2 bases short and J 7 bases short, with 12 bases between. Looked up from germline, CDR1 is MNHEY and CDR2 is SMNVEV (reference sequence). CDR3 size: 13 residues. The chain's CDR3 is CASSLMGPREQYF. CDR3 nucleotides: TGTGCCAGCAGTTTAATGGGTCCCAGGGAGCAGTACTTC.

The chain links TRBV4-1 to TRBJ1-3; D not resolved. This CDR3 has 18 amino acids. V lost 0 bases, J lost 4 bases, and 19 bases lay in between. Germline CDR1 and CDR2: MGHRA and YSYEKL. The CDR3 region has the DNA TGCGCCAGCAGCCAAGAGAGAGGACTCCGCTCTGGGGGAAACACCATATATTTT. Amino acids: CASSQERGLRSGGNTIYF.

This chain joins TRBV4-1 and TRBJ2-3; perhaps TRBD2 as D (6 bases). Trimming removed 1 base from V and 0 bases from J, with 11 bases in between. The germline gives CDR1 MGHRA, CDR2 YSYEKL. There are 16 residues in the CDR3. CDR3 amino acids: CASSQGRETSTDTQYF. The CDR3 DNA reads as TGCGCCAGCAGCCAAGGACGGGAGACTAGCACAGATACGCAGTATTTT.